This entry lists 21 T cell receptor beta chains sequenced from one sample in a study of blood T cells in healthy people across ages. The second PCR ran about 7 to 12 cycles with a sample-barcoded 5' primer and J-beta primers. TCRdb independently ran MiXCR on the 5' RACE reads; one entry per CDR3 protein. The sample records approximately 810,000 distinct CDR3 sequences, around 28% being singletons. The sample consisted of blood. The origin of the receptors is a woman of 80 years or more in good health.

This clonotype appeared many times. The chain carries TRBV25-1 and TRBJ2-6; the D is unclear. Trimming removed 2 bases from V and 2 bases from J, with 7 bases in between. Germline CDR1 and CDR2: MGHDK and SYGVNS. CDR3 length: 15 residues. The CDR3 region has the DNA TGTGCCAGCAGTGAAGCGAACCCTGGGGCCAACGTCCTGACTTTC. This gives the protein CASSEANPGANVLTF. Looking up the rest from reference TRBV25-1 and TRBJ2-6 gives the full variable domain: EADIYQTPRYLVIGTGKKITLECSQTMGHDKMYWYQQDPGMELHLIHYSYGVNSTEKGDLSSESTVSRIRTEHFPLTLESARPSHTSQYLCASSEANPGANVLTFGAGSRLTVL.

The table lists this clonotype with a few counts. The rearrangement joins TRBV24-1 to TRBJ2-5; TRBD1 aligns across 8 bases. Per the germline V gene, CDR1 is KGHDR and CDR2 is SFDVKD. Trimming removed 9 bases from V and 4 bases from J; junction bases left unmatched: 9. The CDR3 is 14 residues long. The CDR3 loop is CATGQGGLGETQYF. CDR3 in DNA: TGTGCCACCGGACAGGGAGGATTGGGAGAGACCCAGTACTTC.

The CDR3 bases are TGTGCCAGCAGTTTCGGGACAGGGGATAGCACAGATACGCAGTATTTT. It is translated as CASSFGTGDSTDTQYF. This sequence joins TRBV9 and TRBJ2-3; 10 bases agree with TRBD1. V was clipped by 5 bases and J by 0 bases; unmatched bases: 6. CDR3 length: 16 amino acids. CDR1 is SGDLS and CDR2 is YYNGEE in the germline V gene.

At least ten counts were recorded for this clonotype. V and J are TRBV6-6 and TRBJ2-1; D call uncertain. Germline values: CDR1 MNHNY, CDR2 SVGAGI (reference sequence). This CDR3 spans 13 amino acids. Between the trimmed V and J ends, which lost 2 bases and 2 bases, there was a span of 4 bases. The CDR3 loop is CASSYGTYNEQFF. The DNA of the CDR3 is TGTGCCAGCAGTTACGGGACCTACAATGAGCAGTTCTTC.

Of note for this clonotype: Given a much more abundant clone one base away, this may be a read error. The V gene is TRBV5-1, the J gene TRBJ2-3; tentative D call: TRBD2 (5 bases). The CDR3 consists of 16 residues. V shed 3 bases and J shed 0 bases, with 14 bases lying between them. Per germline, CDR1 SGHRS and CDR2 YFSETQ. CDR3 residues: CASSSGRGTSTDTQYF. CDR3 coding DNA: TGCGCCAGCAGCTCAGGACGGGGTACTAGCACAGATACGCAGTATTTT.

The chain combines TRBV3-1 with TRBJ1-6; a weak D match, TRBD1 (5 bases). Trimming left V 7 bases short and J 18 bases short, with 25 bases between. Germline lookup yields CDR1 LGHDT and CDR2 YNNKEL (reference sequence). The CDR3 covers 14 residues. The CDR3 region is CASTRGESSTAPHF. The CDR3 DNA follows: TGTGCCAGCACCCGAGGGGAAAGCAGCACGGCCCCCCACTTT.

Details on this clonotype: This may stem from a read error, because a much larger clone lies one nucleotide away. The chain couples TRBV7-2 to TRBJ2-7; 8 bases are shared with TRBD2. Germline values: CDR1 SGHTA, CDR2 FQGNSA. V shed 1 base, J shed 2 bases, and the junction held 4 bases outside the gene matches. This CDR3 region has 15 residues. CDR3 bases: TGTGCCAGCAGCTTAGGAGCGGGGGACCCCTACGAGCAGTACTTC. Protein sequence: CASSLGAGDPYEQYF.

This clonotype has a handful of counts. The CDR3 bases are TGTGCCAGTAGTACACCGGGACAGGGCGATGAGCAGTACTTC. Residues: CASSTPGQGDEQYF. The V and J genes are TRBV19 and TRBJ2-7; 9 bases fit TRBD1. The CDR3 sequence is 14 residues long. The J segment lost 7 bases and the V segment lost 4 bases, leaving 8 bases of the junction unmatched. The germline CDR1 and CDR2 sequences are LNHDA and SQIVND (reference sequence).

This clonotype was counted many times. The rearrangement joins TRBV11-3 to TRBJ2-1; 8 bases are a match to TRBD2. This CDR3 contains 15 residues. V lost 3 bases and J lost 4; bases outside the gene matches: 5. Per germline, CDR1 SGHNT and CDR2 YENEEA. CDR3 sequence reads: CASSLSGGEYNEQFF. DNA of the CDR3: TGTGCCAGCAGCTTGAGCGGGGGCGAGTACAATGAGCAGTTCTTC.

In this sample, this clonotype turned up many times. V is TRBV7-2 and J is TRBJ2-1; 7 nucleotides align to TRBD2. CDR3 size: 15 residues. Germline V gene sequence: CDR1 SGHTA, CDR2 FQGNSA. Trimming took 3 bases from V and 6 from J; bases not matched to a gene: 8. The CDR3 DNA sequence: TGTGCCAGCAGCTTCGCCGGGCCGGGGGGCAATGAGCAGTTCTTC. It yields the protein CASSFAGPGGNEQFF. Combining the CDR3 with reference TRBV7-2 and TRBJ2-1 gives the whole variable domain GAGVSQSPSNKVTEKGKDVELRCDPISGHTALYWYRQSLGQGLEFLIYFQGNSAPDKSGLPSDRFSAERTGGSVSTLTIQRTQQEDSAVYLCASSFAGPGGNEQFFGPGTRLTVL.

As concerns this clonotype: This clone may be a read error of a much larger clone one base away. V usage is TRBV5-5 and J usage is TRBJ2-7, with D possibly matching TRBD1 (7 bases). This CDR3 region has 15 residues. Germline V gives CDR1 SGHKS, CDR2 YYEKEE (reference sequence). DNA of the CDR3: TGTACCAGCAGCTTGAGGGCAGGGGGGAGGAACGAGCAGTACTTC. Translation: CTSSLRAGGRNEQYF.

This clonotype has at least ten counts. The chain employs TRBV15 and TRBJ2-5; possibly TRBD1 for D (5 bases). The V gene lost 1 base and the J gene lost 1 base, with 10 bases spanning the gap. The CDR3 contains 15 residues. CDR1 and CDR2 from the germline V gene are LNHNV and YYDKDF (reference sequence). CDR3 sequence: CATSRVPRAQETQYF. CDR3 in DNA: TGTGCCACCAGCAGAGTGCCCAGGGCCCAAGAGACCCAGTACTTC.

This chain joins TRBV5-1 and TRBJ1-4; D remains unclear. The ends were cut back, 10 bases at V and 1 base at J, with 14 bases in the middle. Germline V lookup: CDR1 SGHRS, CDR2 YFSETQ. This CDR3 has 14 amino acids. The CDR3 sequence: CAGTEGRTNEKLFF. The CDR3 coding sequence is TGCGCCGGTACCGAAGGGAGAACTAATGAAAAACTGTTTTTT.

There are many counts of this clonotype. This may stem from a read error, because a much larger clone lies one nucleotide away. The V call is TRBV7-2, the J call TRBJ2-5; no firm D call. This CDR3 has 12 amino acids. From germline, CDR1 is SGHTA and CDR2 FQGNSA. The ends were cut back, 3 bases at V and 11 bases at J, with 13 bases in the middle. The CDR3 bases are TGTGCCAGCAGCTTCGGATACAATGAGCAGTACTTC. Translated: CASSFGYNEQYF.

For this clonotype: This may be a read error, as it is one base from a much larger clone. The V call is TRBV12-3 or TRBV12-4, the J call TRBJ2-1; the D gene is possibly TRBD2 (6 bases). The CDR3 has 16 amino acids. As DNA, the CDR3 is TGTGCCAGCAGTTTCGTTGCGGGGAATCCCTCCGATGAGCAGGTCTTC. This translates into CASSFVAGNPSDEQVF.

The rearrangement links TRBV29-1 to TRBJ1-1, with TRBD1 matching over 7 bases. There are 12 residues in the CDR3. J lost 3 bases, V lost 7 bases, and 5 bases had no gene match. The germline V gene encodes CDR1 SQVTM and CDR2 ANQGSEA. CDR3 sequence reads: CSGGQSYTEAFF. CDR3 bases: TGCAGCGGGGGACAGAGCTACACTGAAGCTTTCTTT.

With respect to this clonotype: Just one base apart from a much larger clone, this may be a read error. The rearrangement links TRBV7-2 to TRBJ2-5; TRBD2 aligns across 13 bases. Per germline, CDR1 SGHTA and CDR2 FQGNSA. V was pared by 5 bases and J by 5 bases, with 11 bases of the junction left unmatched. The CDR3 length is 17 residues. This chain's CDR3 is CASSKGTSGDQGETQYF. CDR3 bases: TGTGCCAGCAGCAAAGGGACTAGCGGGGACCAGGGGGAGACCCAGTACTTC.

This clonotype was detected only a few times. The chain employs TRBV6-6 and TRBJ1-6; D possibly corresponds to TRBD1 (5 bases). Germline V gives CDR1 MNHNY, CDR2 SVGAGI (reference sequence). With 2 bases removed from V and 10 bases from J, the gap between germline ends came to 12 bases. This CDR3 has 14 residues. The CDR3 loop is CASSYVGGGSPLHF. CDR3 nucleotides: TGTGCCAGCAGTTACGTCGGGGGGGGGTCACCCCTCCACTTT.

This clonotype has ten or more counts. V is TRBV12-3 or TRBV12-4 and J is TRBJ1-5; TRBD1 matches at 8 bases. The CDR3 is 14 residues long. Trimming took 4 bases from V and 3 from J; bases not matched to a gene: 2. Here the CDR3 reads CASSWTGINQPQHF. Here the CDR3 DNA reads TGTGCCAGCAGTTGGACAGGGATCAATCAGCCCCAGCATTTT.

The sample holds many counts of this clonotype. This sequence joins TRBV12-3 or TRBV12-4 and TRBJ1-2; D remains ambiguous. Trimming pared 3 bases from V and 4 bases from J, leaving 9 bases between. The CDR3 extends over 13 amino acids. CDR3 residues: CASSLRRLYGYTF. The DNA of the CDR3 is TGTGCCAGCAGTTTGAGGCGGCTCTATGGCTACACCTTC.

About this clonotype: With a much larger clone just one base away, this may be a read error. The chain carries TRBV5-5 and TRBJ1-2; possible D gene TRBD1, 5 bases. Germline values: CDR1 SGHKS, CDR2 YYEKEE (reference sequence). V lost 3 bases and J 8 bases, leaving 20 bases between the germline ends. The CDR3 is 15 residues long. The CDR3 spells CASSSDPDGASGYTF. The CDR3 DNA is TGTGCCAGCAGCTCCGACCCGGACGGGGCTAGCGGCTACACCTTC.